The clone carrying this T cell receptor beta chain was seen more than once but under ten times. Trimming shortened V by 4 bases and J by 0 bases, and 21 bases separated the two germline ends. Germline CDR1 is KGHDR and CDR2 is SFDVKD. This CDR3 is 19 amino acids long. Under the authors' procedure: Amplification with reference gene primers provided the estimates of nucleated cell counts. The repertoire was sequenced with immunoSEQ multiplex PCR; TCRdb's copy has only in-frame clones and lacks some. That table is the source of V, J and clone size, and D and trimming were worked out from the DNA. The sample contains 65,000 to 70,000 clones, roughly 79% of which appear only once. The data originate from a study of blood T cell repertoires in COVID-19. Study overall: COVID-19 samples collected from the United States, Italy and Spain covered acute and convalescent phases. PBMCs, B-cell-depleted T cells, or T cells provided the cDNA or gDNA that made up the material.

Sample: peripheral blood. This rearrangement joins TRBV24-1 to TRBJ2-1; D possibly corresponds to TRBD1 (6 bases). The origin of this receptor is a human donor in a cohort sampled during active COVID-19. The CDR3 DNA reads as TGTGCCACCAGTGACCCAAGAGGGGGAGCCGTTAGCTCCTACAATGAGCAGTTCTTC. Translation gives CATSDPRGGAVSSYNEQFF.